This T cell receptor beta chain was profiled in a study of regulatory T cells in long-lasting Graves disease. Building the TCR beta libraries relied on iRepertoire HTBI primers, and CDR3 regions underwent Arm-PCR. TCRdb re-called the multiplex PCR reads with MiXCR, one entry per CDR3 protein. The sample includes roughly 470,000 distinct CDR3 sequences, about a fifth of them seen just once. Described time point: persistent/refractory GD, antithyroid drugs over 5 years with positive TRAb. Researchers made the TCR library from RNA that was extracted from PBMCs. Germline CDR1 and CDR2: SGHKS and YYEKEE (reference sequence). V lost 8 bases and J lost 2, with 14 bases in between. The CDR3 extends over 13 amino acids.

Sequenced here: peripheral blood mononuclear cells (PBMCs), sampled when the disease was refractory, from a patient treated with antithyroid drugs. The receptor was isolated from a female donor with Graves disease. The chain uses TRBV5-5 and TRBJ2-7; weak D call: TRBD2 (5 bases). The CDR3 DNA reads TGTGCCAGTACGGGGTACCTAACCTACGAGCAGTACTTC. The encoded protein is CASTGYLTYEQYF.